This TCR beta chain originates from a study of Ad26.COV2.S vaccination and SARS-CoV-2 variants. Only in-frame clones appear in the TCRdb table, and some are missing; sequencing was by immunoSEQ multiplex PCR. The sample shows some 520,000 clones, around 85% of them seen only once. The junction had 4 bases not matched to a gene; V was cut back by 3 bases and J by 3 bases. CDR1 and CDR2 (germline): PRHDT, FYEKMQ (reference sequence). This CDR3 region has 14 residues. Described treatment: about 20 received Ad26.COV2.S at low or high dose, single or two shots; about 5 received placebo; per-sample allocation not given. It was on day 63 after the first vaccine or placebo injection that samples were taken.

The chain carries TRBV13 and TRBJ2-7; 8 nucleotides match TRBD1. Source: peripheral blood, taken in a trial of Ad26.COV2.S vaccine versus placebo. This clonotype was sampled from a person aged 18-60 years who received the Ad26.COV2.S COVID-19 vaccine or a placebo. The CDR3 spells CASSFGDRGYEQYF. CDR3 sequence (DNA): TGTGCCAGCAGCTTCGGAGACAGGGGCTACGAGCAGTACTTC.